The TCR beta chain under discussion was sequenced for a study of T cell repertoires in cytomegalovirus infection. Germline loops: CDR1 MDHEN, CDR2 SYDVKM. The CDR3 spans 12 residues. V was pared by 8 bases and J by 4 bases, with 2 bases of the junction left unmatched. This clonotype appeared a few times. As yet, its antigen is unknown. TCRdb ran MiXCR on the reads and lists one entry per CDR3 protein. The table has under 500,000 distinct CDR3 sequences, under 55% seen once. Here the sequenced sample was cultured PBMCs, taken from culture after CMV antigen stimulation. This rearrangement joins TRBV28 to TRBJ2-3; TRBD1 matches 8 bases. This clonotype was obtained from a human donor in good health (CMV status not recorded). Some clones in this sample may be carry-over from other donors' samples. The CDR3 DNA is TGTGCCAGCCACAGGGGGGCAGATACGCAGTATTTT. This translates into CASHRGADTQYF.